The rows below give T cell receptor beta chains drawn from one sample of a study of T cells in narcolepsy. Here immunoSEQ multiplex PCR was the method, and the copy in TCRdb shows in-frame clones only, minus some. The repertoire consists of tens of thousands of clones, with around 80% occurring once and the leading ten covering approximately 1.1%. The sequenced sample consisted of CD45RA- memory CD4+ T cells from PBMCs. The receptor source for this set is a human donor with narcolepsy. Both conserved end residues are part of each CDR3. A D gene is named only where the DNA matches it firmly. Clone size is given for some rows only: seen once, a few or many times, or a class if the clone is expanded.

V,size,J,D,CDR3,DNA
TRBV5-1,NA,TRBJ2-2,NA,CASSLASGAGELFF,TGCGCCAGCAGCTTGGCCTCGGGGGCCGGGGAGCTGTTTTTT
TRBV5-4,once,TRBJ1-2,TRBD1,CASSARQGPNYGYTF,TGTGCCAGCAGCGCTCGACAGGGACCTAACTATGGCTACACCTTC
TRBV5-1,NA,TRBJ1-5,NA,CASSLDGPDNQPQHF,TGCGCCAGCAGCTTGGACGGGCCAGACAATCAGCCCCAGCATTTT
TRBV10-3,NA,TRBJ2-3,NA,CAGRRGNATDTQYF,TGTGCCGGCCGAAGGGGAAATGCCACAGATACGCAGTATTTT
TRBV18,NA,TRBJ1-5,TRBD1,CASSPPATGSRNQPQHF,TGTGCCAGCTCACCCCCCGCGACAGGGTCGCGCAATCAGCCCCAGCATTTT
TRBV19,NA,TRBJ2-7,TRBD2,CASSIREGPYEQYF,TGTGCCAGTAGTATTCGGGAGGGGCCCTACGAGCAGTACTTC
TRBV4-3,NA,TRBJ1-2,TRBD1,CASSHGPGQQNYGYTF,TGCGCCAGCAGCCACGGTCCGGGACAGCAAAACTATGGCTACACCTTC
TRBV9,NA,TRBJ2-7,TRBD2,CASSVYAGGTYEQYF,TGTGCCAGCAGCGTTTACGCGGGGGGGACCTACGAGCAGTACTTC
TRBV5-1,NA,TRBJ2-7,TRBD1,CASSDREEQYF,TGCGCCAGCAGTGACAGGGAAGAGCAGTACTTC
TRBV27,once,TRBJ1-1,NA,CASRGTPNTEAFF,TGTGCCAGCAGAGGGACACCGAACACTGAAGCTTTCTTT
TRBV7-3,NA,TRBJ1-3,NA,CASSLRGGTGNTIYF,TGTGCCAGCAGCTTAAGGGGCGGGACTGGAAACACCATATATTTT
TRBV4-2,NA,TRBJ2-7,TRBD2,CASSRFGLAGSYEQYF,TGTGCCAGCAGCCGATTCGGACTAGCGGGGTCCTACGAGCAGTACTTC
TRBV9,NA,TRBJ2-1,NA,CASSVEASGNYEQFF,TGTGCCAGCAGCGTAGAGGCTAGTGGGAACTATGAGCAGTTCTTC
TRBV6-5,NA,TRBJ1-1,NA,CAARRAGENTEAFF,TGTGCCGCAAGGAGGGCAGGGGAGAACACTGAAGCTTTCTTT
TRBV11-1,NA,TRBJ2-1,TRBD2,CASSHIAGAYNEQFF,TGTGCCAGCAGCCACATAGCGGGAGCCTACAATGAGCAGTTCTTC
TRBV5-1,NA,TRBJ1-1,NA,CASSLAHQNTEAFF,TGCGCCAGCAGCTTGGCCCACCAGAACACTGAAGCTTTCTTT
TRBV5-1,once,TRBJ1-4,TRBD1,CASSLPSTGTAYDEKLFF,TGCGCCAGCAGCTTGCCATCGACAGGGACAGCGTATGACGAAAAACTGTTTTTT
TRBV5-6,NA,TRBJ2-3,NA,CASSFGQRSTDTQYF,TGTGCCAGCAGCTTCGGTCAGCGAAGCACAGATACGCAGTATTTT
TRBV5-6,NA,TRBJ2-3,NA,CASSGPKNTQYF,TGTGCCAGCAGCGGGCCCAAAAATACGCAGTATTTT
TRBV5-6,NA,TRBJ2-5,TRBD2,CASSLSGGAQETQYF,TGTGCCAGCAGCCTTAGCGGGGGGGCACAAGAGACCCAGTACTTC
TRBV6-1,once,TRBJ2-7,TRBD1,CASSEPYLGQGLIYEQYF,TGTGCCAGCAGTGAACCCTACTTGGGACAGGGGCTGATCTACGAGCAGTACTTC
TRBV30,NA,TRBJ2-4,NA,CAWRSGSRLLAKNIQYF,TGTGCCTGGAGGTCAGGGTCCCGATTGCTAGCCAAAAACATTCAGTACTTC
TRBV9,NA,TRBJ2-3,NA,CASGGPGAVDTQYF,TGTGCCAGCGGAGGTCCGGGGGCTGTAGATACGCAGTATTTT
TRBV5-1,NA,TRBJ2-1,TRBD2,CASSSRLAGGRGEQFF,TGCGCCAGCAGCTCTAGACTAGCGGGGGGTCGTGGTGAGCAGTTCTTC
TRBV23-1,NA,TRBJ1-6,NA,CASSPLEEDSSPLHF,TGCGCCAGCAGTCCCCTCGAGGAGGACAGTTCACCCCTCCACTTT
TRBV4-1,NA,TRBJ2-7,NA,CASSLKEGAGEQYF,TGCGCCAGCAGCCTCAAGGAGGGGGCGGGCGAGCAGTACTTC